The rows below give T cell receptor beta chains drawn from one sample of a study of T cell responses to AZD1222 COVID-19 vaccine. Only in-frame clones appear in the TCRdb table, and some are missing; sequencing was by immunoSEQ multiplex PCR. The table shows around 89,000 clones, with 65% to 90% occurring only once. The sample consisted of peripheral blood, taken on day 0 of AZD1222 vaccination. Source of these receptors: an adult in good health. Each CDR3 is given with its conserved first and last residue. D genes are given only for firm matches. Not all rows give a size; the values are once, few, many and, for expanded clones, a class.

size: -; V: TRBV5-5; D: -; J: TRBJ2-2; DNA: TGTGCCAGCAGCCGATTGACTACTACCGGGGAGCTGTTTTTT; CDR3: CASSRLTTTGELFF
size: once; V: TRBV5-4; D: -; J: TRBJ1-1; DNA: TGTGCCAGCAGCTTCGGGGAAAAAGACACTGAAGCTTTCTTT; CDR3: CASSFGEKDTEAFF
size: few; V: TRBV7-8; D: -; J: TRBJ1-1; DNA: TGTGCCAGCAGCCCTATCGGGGAAAACACTGAAGCTTTCTTT; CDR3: CASSPIGENTEAFF
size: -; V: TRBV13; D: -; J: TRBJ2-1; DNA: TGTGCCAGCAGCTTGCGTATTCGAGGCAATGAGCAGTTCTTC; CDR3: CASSLRIRGNEQFF
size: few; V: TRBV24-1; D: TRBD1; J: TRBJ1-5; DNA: TGTGCCACCAGTGATGCACAGGGGTTGGATCAGCCCCAGCATTTT; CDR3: CATSDAQGLDQPQHF
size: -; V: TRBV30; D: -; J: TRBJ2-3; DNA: TGTGCCTGGTCGGGCTTGCGAGCCGGGCAAGTTAGTGGCACAGATACGCAGTATTTT; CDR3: CAWSGLRAGQVSGTDTQYF
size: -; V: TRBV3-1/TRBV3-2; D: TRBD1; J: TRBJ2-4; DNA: TGTGCCAGCAGCCGCGGACAGGGGAAAAACATTCAGTACTTC; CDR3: CASSRGQGKNIQYF
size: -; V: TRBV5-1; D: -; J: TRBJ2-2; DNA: TGCGCCAGCAGCCCGGATTCGGGGTTCGGGGAGCTGTTTTTT; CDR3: CASSPDSGFGELFF
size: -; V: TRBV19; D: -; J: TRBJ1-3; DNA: TGTGCCAGTAGTATGGAGCTGAGCTCTGGAAACACCATATATTTT; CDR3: CASSMELSSGNTIYF
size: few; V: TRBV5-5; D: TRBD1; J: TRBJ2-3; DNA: TGTGCCAGCAGCTTGGGGGGACAGGGAGACACGCAGTATTTT; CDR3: CASSLGGQGDTQYF
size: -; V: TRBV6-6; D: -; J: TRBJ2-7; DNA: TGTGCCAGCAGTTACGACGGGCAGGGACCCTACGAGCAGTACTTC; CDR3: CASSYDGQGPYEQYF
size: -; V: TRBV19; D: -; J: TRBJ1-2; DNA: TGTGCCAGTACCCTGAATAGGAACAACTATGGCTACACCTTC; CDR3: CASTLNRNNYGYTF
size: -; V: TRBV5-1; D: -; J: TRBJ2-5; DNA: TGCGCCAGCAGCTTGGCCGGCAGGGGAGAGACCCAGTACTTC; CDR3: CASSLAGRGETQYF
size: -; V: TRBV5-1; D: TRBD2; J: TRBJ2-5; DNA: TGCGCCAGCAGCTGGGGACTAGCGGCCTCTCAAGAGACCCAGTACTTC; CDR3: CASSWGLAASQETQYF
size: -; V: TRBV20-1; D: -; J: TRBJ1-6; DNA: TGCAGTGCTAGTACAGGTTCGGCAGGGATTAATTCACCCCTCCACTTT; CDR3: CSASTGSAGINSPLHF
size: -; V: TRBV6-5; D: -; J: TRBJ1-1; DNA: TGTGTCAGCAGCCGATTCGGGGGGAACACTGAAGCTTTCTTT; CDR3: CVSSRFGGNTEAFF
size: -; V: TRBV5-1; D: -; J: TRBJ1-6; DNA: TGCGCCAGCAGCTGGCTGGACGAGCTATCACCCCTCCACTTT; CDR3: CASSWLDELSPLHF
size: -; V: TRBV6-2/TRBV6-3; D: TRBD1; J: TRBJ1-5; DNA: TGTGCCAGCAGTCGCTCGCAGGGGGATTTTCAGCCCCAGCATTTT; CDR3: CASSRSQGDFQPQHF
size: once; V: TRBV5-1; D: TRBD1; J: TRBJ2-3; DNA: TGCGCCAGCAGTTTAACCGCCGGGACAGGGGGCACAGATACGCAGTATTTT; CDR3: CASSLTAGTGGTDTQYF
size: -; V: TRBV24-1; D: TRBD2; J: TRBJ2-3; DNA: TGTGCCACCAGTGACCCCGGACTAGCGGGAGACACAGATACGCAGTATTTT; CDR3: CATSDPGLAGDTDTQYF
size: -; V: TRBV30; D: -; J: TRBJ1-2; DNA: TGTGCCTGGAGTGCAGGGACTCCGTCCGGCTATGGCTACACCTTC; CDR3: CAWSAGTPSGYGYTF
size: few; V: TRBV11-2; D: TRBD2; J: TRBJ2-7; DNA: TGTGCCAGCAGCGCGCTGGGAGGGCTCTCCTACGAGCAGTACTTC; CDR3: CASSALGGLSYEQYF
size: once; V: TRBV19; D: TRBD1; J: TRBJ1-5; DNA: TGTGCCAGTAGTATTTACAGGGGATCCAGTCAGCCCCAGCATTTT; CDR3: CASSIYRGSSQPQHF
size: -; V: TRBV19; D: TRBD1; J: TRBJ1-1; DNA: TGTGCCAGTAGTACGGGACAGGGACGGATAAACACTGAAGCTTTCTTT; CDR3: CASSTGQGRINTEAFF
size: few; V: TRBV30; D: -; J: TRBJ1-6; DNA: TGTGCCTGGAAGGGGGATTATAATTCACCCCTCCACTTT; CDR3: CAWKGDYNSPLHF
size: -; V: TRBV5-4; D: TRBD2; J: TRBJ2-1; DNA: TGTGCCAGCATGACCCCGGGACTAGCGGGAGCCGAAGGCTCCTACAATGAGCAGTTCTTC; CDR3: CASMTPGLAGAEGSYNEQFF
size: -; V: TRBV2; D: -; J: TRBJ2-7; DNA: TGTGCCAGCAGTCCGAGACTAGCCTACGAGCAGTACTTC; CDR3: CASSPRLAYEQYF
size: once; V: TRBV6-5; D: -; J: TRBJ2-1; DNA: TGTGCCAGCAGTTCCCCCAGGGGGGGGGCTTGGAATGAGCAGTTCTTC; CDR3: CASSSPRGGAWNEQFF
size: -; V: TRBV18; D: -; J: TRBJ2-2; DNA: TGTGCCAGCTCACCTGTGGGGACTCCAATAAACACCGGGGAGCTGTTTTTT; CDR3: CASSPVGTPINTGELFF
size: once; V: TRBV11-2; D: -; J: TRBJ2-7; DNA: TGTGCCAGCAGTAAACCGCTTGCCTACGAGCAGTACTTC; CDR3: CASSKPLAYEQYF
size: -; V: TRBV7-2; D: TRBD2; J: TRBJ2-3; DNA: TGTGCCAGCAGCTTAGAAGGGGCTAGCGGGGGCACAGATACGCAGTATTTT; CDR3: CASSLEGASGGTDTQYF
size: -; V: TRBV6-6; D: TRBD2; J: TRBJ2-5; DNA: TGTGCCAGCAGTCGAGGACTAGCGGGAGAAACCCAGTACTTC; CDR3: CASSRGLAGETQYF
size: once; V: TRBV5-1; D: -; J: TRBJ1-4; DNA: TGCGCCAGCAGCTTGGGAGGGGTTACTAATGAAAAACTGTTTTTT; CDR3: CASSLGGVTNEKLFF
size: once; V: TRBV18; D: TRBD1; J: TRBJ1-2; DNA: TGTGCCAGCAGACCGACAGGGGGCTACTATGGCTACACCTTC; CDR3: CASRPTGGYYGYTF
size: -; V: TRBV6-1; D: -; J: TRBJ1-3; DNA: TGTGCCAGCAGTGAGTTCGGCCGGGACACCATATATTTT; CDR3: CASSEFGRDTIYF
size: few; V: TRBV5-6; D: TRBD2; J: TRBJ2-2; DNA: TGTGCCAGCAGCTTGGGGCTAGCGGGAACCGGGGAGCTGTTTTTT; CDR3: CASSLGLAGTGELFF
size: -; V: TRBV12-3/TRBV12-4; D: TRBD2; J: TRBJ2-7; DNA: TGTGCCAGCAGTTTATTGGTAGCGGGAGGGTTGTACTTC; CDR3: CASSLLVAGGLYF
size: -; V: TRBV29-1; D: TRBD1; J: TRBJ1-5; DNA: TGCAGCGCCCGGACAGGGGATCAGCCCCAGCATTTT; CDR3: CSARTGDQPQHF
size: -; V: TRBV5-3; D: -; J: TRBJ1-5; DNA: TGTGCCAGAAGCATTTATAGCAATCAGCCCCAGCATTTT; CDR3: CARSIYSNQPQHF
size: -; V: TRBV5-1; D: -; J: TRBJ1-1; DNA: TGCGCCAGCAGCGCGGATATCTCACTGAATGCTTTCTTT; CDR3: CASSADISLNAFF
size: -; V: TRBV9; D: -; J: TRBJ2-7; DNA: TGTGCCAGCAGCGTAGCTCTCGAGTGGCCAGAGGGCGAGCAGTACTTC; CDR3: CASSVALEWPEGEQYF
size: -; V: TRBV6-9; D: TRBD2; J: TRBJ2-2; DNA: TGTGCCAGCCCCCCCTCGGGAGCGGGGGGGACCGGGGAGCTGTTTTTT; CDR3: CASPPSGAGGTGELFF
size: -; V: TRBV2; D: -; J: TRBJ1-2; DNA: TGTGCCAGCAGCGCCCAACAGGGAAACTATGGCTACACCTTC; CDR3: CASSAQQGNYGYTF
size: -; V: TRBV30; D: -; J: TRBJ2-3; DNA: TGTGCCTGCTCGGACGGACGCACAGATACGCAGTATTTT; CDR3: CACSDGRTDTQYF
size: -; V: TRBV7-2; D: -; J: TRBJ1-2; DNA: TGTGCCAGCAGCTTAGGTCAGGCGACAGGAGGGGGCTACACCTTC; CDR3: CASSLGQATGGGYTF
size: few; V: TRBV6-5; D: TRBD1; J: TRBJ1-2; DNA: TGTGCCAGCAGAGACGGACAGGGGAACTATGGCTACACCTTC; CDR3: CASRDGQGNYGYTF
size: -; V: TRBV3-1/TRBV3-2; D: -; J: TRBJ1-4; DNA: TGTGCCAGCAGCCAGAAGCACCGAGGCGGTGAAAAACTGTTTTTT; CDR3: CASSQKHRGGEKLFF
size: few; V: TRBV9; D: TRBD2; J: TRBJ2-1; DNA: TGTGCCAGCAGCGTAGGAAGCGGGAGGGCTTACAATGAGCAGTTCTTC; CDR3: CASSVGSGRAYNEQFF
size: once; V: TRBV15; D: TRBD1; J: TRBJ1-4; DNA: TGTGCCACCAGAGGGGACAGTAATGAAAAACTGTTTTTT; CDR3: CATRGDSNEKLFF
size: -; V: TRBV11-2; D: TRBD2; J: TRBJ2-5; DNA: TGTGCCAGCAGCTTTCCTAGCGGGAGTGGGGAGACCCAGTACTTC; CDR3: CASSFPSGSGETQYF
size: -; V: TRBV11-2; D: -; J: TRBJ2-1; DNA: TGTGCCAGCAGCTCCCCAGGACAGTCTTTCTACAATGAGCAGTTCTTC; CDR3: CASSSPGQSFYNEQFF
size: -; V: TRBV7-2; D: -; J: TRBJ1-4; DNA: TGTGCCAGCAGCCCACCGGGGGAAAAACTGTTTTTT; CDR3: CASSPPGEKLFF
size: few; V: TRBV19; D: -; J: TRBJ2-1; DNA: TGTGCCAGTAGCGAGAGCTCCTACAATGAGCAGTTCTTC; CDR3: CASSESSYNEQFF
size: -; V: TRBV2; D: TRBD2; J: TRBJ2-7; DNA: TGTGCCAGCAGTACCGGACTAGCGCGTACCTACGAGCAGTACTTC; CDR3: CASSTGLARTYEQYF